This TCR beta chain emerged from a study of blood T cell repertoires in COVID-19. The wider study: From the United States, Italy and Spain came samples of acute and convalescent COVID-19. Nucleic acid was either cDNA or gDNA, and it came from T cells, B-cell-depleted T cells, or PBMCs.

As processed by the authors: Amplifying reference gene primers gave estimates of nucleated cell counts. Assay: immunoSEQ multiplex PCR; the TCRdb copy retains only in-frame clones and omits some. For V, J and clone size, that table is used; D and trimming come from the DNA. The table shows around 370,000 clones, with nearly 90% occurring only once. Germline V gives CDR1 ENHRY, CDR2 SYGVKD. Trimming left V 5 bases short and J 3 bases short, with 8 bases between. CDR3 length: 13 amino acids. The chain recombines TRBV10-3 with TRBJ1-5; D possibly corresponds to TRBD1 (5 bases). Specimen: peripheral blood. This sequence originates from a man between 18 and 35 years old with active or convalescent COVID-19. The CDR3 loop reads CAISNRINQPQHF. The CDR3, as DNA: TGTGCCATCAGTAACAGGATCAATCAGCCCCAGCATTTT.